The subject of this entry is one T cell receptor (beta chain). This clone was picked up one time. Which antigen it targets is not known. No quality values exist for individual bases; no much larger clone is one base distant. The data are from a study of CD8+ T cells in alopecia areata (dated 2018 in TCRdb). In terms of the full investigation: The study used high-throughput TCRbeta sequencing to examine T cell clonal expansion in alopecia areata, in both the C3H/HeJ mouse model and human patients. Clonality in the scalp was compared among normal scalp (n=4), patchy alopecia areata scalp (n=8), and alopecia totalis/universalis scalp (n=8). immunoSEQ multiplex PCR using 35 Vbeta forward primers and 13 Jbeta reverse primers was used to amplify TCRbeta CDR3 regions. RNA was obtained with the PAXgene miRNA kit for fixed scalp, the miRNeasy kit for PBMCs, and the RNeasy kit for mouse skin. On the human side, TCRbeta sequencing was run on scalp tissue and on sorted CD4+ and CD8+ peripheral blood T cells from healthy controls and from alopecia areata patients with either patchy or totalis/universalis disease.

Study-level results and caveats: Unlike mouse skin, which is dominated by gammadelta T cells, normal human skin has resident alphabeta T cells that are also sequenced, and this complicates analysis of the scalp TCR repertoire. Compared with mice, TCR sequences shared between patients were less clear, possibly partly because of HLA diversity across the patient population. Compared with normal scalp, lesional scalp had higher clonality and more expanded CD8+ clones, particularly in alopecia totalis/universalis, a pattern that suggests antigenic drive.

Cut back by 3 bases and 6 bases, the V and J ends lie 14 bases apart. CDR1 and CDR2 are read off the germline V gene as MGHRA and YSYEKL. Counted from cysteine to phenylalanine, this CDR3 has 15 amino acids. Of all the DNA, just the CDR3 is kept, 45 bases in frame from base 1. PBMCs were isolated by density centrifugation and stained for CD3, CD4 and CD8, and CD4+ and CD8+ T cells were sorted on a FACSAria. Scalp biopsies and blood samples were obtained from unaffected controls. The library was produced with the immunoSEQ multiplex PCR assay. RNA was extracted from all samples and reverse transcribed into cDNA as template for TCR sequencing. First-strand cDNA was synthesized with SuperScript III using a 2:1 mix of oligo-dT and random hexamers. A synthetic immune receptor repertoire was used to gauge amplification bias, and whatever bias remained was removed computationally. As for how the authors treated the data: Raw reads were preprocessed to remove errors, and CDR3 was defined according to IMGT conventions as the region from the conserved cysteine to phenylalanine. Clonality was calculated as 1 minus Shannon entropy normalized by log2 of the number of productive unique TCRs. CD4 or CD8 identity of scalp clones was inferred by cross-referencing scalp TCRbeta sequences with sorted blood CD4 and CD8 repertoires. TCRdb took this table from immuneACCESS and kept in-frame rearrangements with V and J called. Such tables lack part of the clones; where checked against another copy, unresolved V genes explain under half of the gap, and the rest is unexplained. The DNA gave D and trimming, while V, J and clone size come from that table. This sample holds roughly 150,000 clones; around 62% were observed only once. In total, the top ten clones hold 36% of the sample.

Sequenced sample: CD8+ T cells sorted from blood. The receptor comes from a human donor in good health. The rearrangement combines TRBV4-1 with TRBJ2-2; the D gene is perhaps TRBD1, on 6 matching bases. The nucleotide sequence is TGCGCCAGCAGCCAGAGCCAGGGGATCCCCGGGGAGCTGTTTTTT. Protein translation: CASSQSQGIPGELFF.